These 22 T cell receptor beta chains share one sample of origin, sequenced in a study of shared clonotypes between healthy human individuals. The data were produced by immunoSEQ multiplex PCR, yet TCRdb's version contains in-frame clones alone and is incomplete. The top ten hold under 0.45% of the sample, which has more than 2,000,000 clones, 85% to 95% seen once. Input material: naive CD4+ T cells from PBMCs. Noted subset: CD45RA+ positively selected. These receptors came from a man between 18 and 35 years old in good health. Some clones in this sample may be carry-over from other donors' samples.

V and J are TRBV5-6 and TRBJ2-2; D is unresolved. This CDR3 has 13 residues. From germline, CDR1 is SGHDT and CDR2 YYEEEE. Trimming cost V 2 bases and J 1 base, with 3 bases left between them. The CDR3 DNA reads as TGTGCCAGCAGCTTTCAGAACACCGGGGAGCTGTTTTTT. Translated, it gives CASSFQNTGELFF.

The chain couples TRBV6-6 to TRBJ1-2; a weak D match, TRBD1 (6 bases). Looked up from germline, CDR1 is MNHNY and CDR2 is SVGAGI (reference sequence). This CDR3 has 15 amino acids. V was trimmed by 4 bases and J by 1 base, leaving 13 bases between them. The CDR3 region has the DNA TGTGCCAGCAGTTCGAGGACAGACTATAACTATGGCTACACCTTC. The encoded protein is CASSSRTDYNYGYTF.

This sequence joins TRBV9 and TRBJ1-3; D remains unclear. The V end lost 0 bases, the J end lost 5 bases, and 6 bases lay between the germline ends. CDR3 length: 13 residues. Germline loops: CDR1 SGDLS, CDR2 YYNGEE. The CDR3 here is CASSVGRRNTIYF. Here the CDR3 DNA reads TGTGCCAGCAGCGTAGGCAGGAGAAACACCATATATTTT.

On this clone itself: The sample has other DNA sequences that encode this CDR3 too. This chain uses TRBV28 with TRBJ2-5; D unresolved. V lost 3 bases, J lost 2 bases, and 4 bases lay in between. This CDR3 region has 12 residues. Germline V gives CDR1 MDHEN, CDR2 SYDVKM. The CDR3 DNA reads TGTGCCAGCAGTTTGCGACAAGAGACCCAGTACTTC. This translates into CASSLRQETQYF. The variable domain in full, completed from reference TRBV28 and TRBJ2-5, reads DVKVTQSSRYLVKRTGEKVFLECVQDMDHENMFWYRQDPGLGLRLIYFSYDVKMKEKGDIPEGYSVSREKKERFSLILESASTNQTSMYLCASSLRQETQYFGPGTRLLVL.

The rearrangement joins TRBV9 to TRBJ1-2; no clear D gene. V lost 4 bases, J lost 7 bases, and 14 bases lay in between. Germline V CDR1 and CDR2: SGDLS, YYNGEE. The CDR3 totals 13 residues. For the CDR3, the DNA is TGTGCCAGCAGCTTCGAACTAGGGTTTGGCTACACCTTC. This translates into CASSFELGFGYTF.

The V gene is TRBV5-1, the J gene TRBJ1-3; D call uncertain. The V end was cut by 0 bases, the J end by 4 bases, with 11 bases between. The CDR3 runs to 15 residues. From germline, CDR1 is SGHRS and CDR2 YFSETQ. Here the CDR3 reads CASSLAPEAGNTIYF. Here the CDR3 DNA reads TGCGCCAGCAGCTTGGCCCCAGAGGCAGGAAACACCATATATTTT.

V usage is TRBV4-2 and J usage is TRBJ2-7; TRBD1 is a possible D gene (5 bases). The CDR3 spans 14 residues. Trimming cost V 1 base and J 7 bases, with 14 bases left between them. The germline CDR1 and CDR2 sequences are LGHNA and YNFKEQ. The CDR3 sequence: CASSQGGLSLEQYF. The CDR3 region has the DNA TGTGCCAGCAGCCAAGGGGGCCTTTCTTTGGAGCAGTACTTC.

This clone was detected a few times. This sequence joins TRBV27 and TRBJ1-5; D gene uncertain. Per germline, CDR1 MNHEY and CDR2 SMNVEV (reference sequence). The CDR3 is made up of 16 amino acids. Between the trimmed V and J ends, which lost 4 bases and 0 bases, there was a span of 13 bases. In DNA form, the CDR3 reads TGTGCCAGCAGTTCCGTGGATGCTATTAGCAATCAGCCCCAGCATTTT. Amino acid sequence: CASSSVDAISNQPQHF.

CDR3 amino acids: CASSVPGQGNTEAFF. The CDR3 nucleotides read TGTGCCAGCAGTGTACCGGGACAGGGGAACACTGAAGCTTTCTTT. V gene TRBV28 combines with J gene TRBJ1-1; 9 nucleotides align to TRBD1. The trim removed 5 bases at V and 1 base at J, leaving 5 bases unmatched. The CDR3 has 15 amino acids. Germline-derived CDR1 and CDR2 are MDHEN and SYDVKM.

Worth noting for this clone: Other DNA sequences within the sample encode an identical CDR3. V usage is TRBV7-3 and J usage is TRBJ2-3; possible D gene TRBD1, 5 bases. V lost 1 base and J 0 bases, leaving 8 bases between the germline ends. Germline CDR1 reads SGHTA; CDR2 reads FQGTGA. There are 15 residues in the CDR3. Here the CDR3 DNA reads TGTGCCAGCAGCTTAAGGGGCAGTAGCACAGATACGCAGTATTTT. Protein sequence: CASSLRGSSTDTQYF.

The V and J genes are TRBV9 and TRBJ2-3; no reliable D call. The V and J ends lost 0 bases and 4 bases respectively, with 12 bases between them. Germline V gene sequence: CDR1 SGDLS, CDR2 YYNGEE. The CDR3 extends over 15 amino acids. The CDR3 DNA reads as TGTGCCAGCAGCGTAGGGGTCCTAGGTGCAGATACGCAGTATTTT. Encoded protein: CASSVGVLGADTQYF. Variable domain in full (rest from reference TRBV9 and TRBJ2-3): DSGVTQTPKHLITATGQRVTLRCSPRSGDLSVYWYQQSLDQGLQFLIQYYNGEERAKGNILERFSAQQFPDLHSELNLSSLELGDSALYFCASSVGVLGADTQYFGPGTRLTVL.

Points on this clone: Other DNA sequences from this sample encode an identical CDR3 as well. The chain couples TRBV5-1 to TRBJ2-7; D gene uncertain. CDR3 length equals 14 residues. V lost 0 bases to trimming and J lost 2 bases, with 9 bases between them. Germline V lookup: CDR1 SGHRS, CDR2 YFSETQ. CDR3 sequence: CASSLAAGPYEQYF. Here the CDR3 DNA reads TGCGCCAGCAGCTTGGCCGCAGGCCCCTACGAGCAGTACTTC.

V and J are TRBV28 and TRBJ1-1; D remains ambiguous. Germline V gene lookup returns CDR1 MDHEN and CDR2 SYDVKM. This CDR3 region has 17 residues. V was clipped by 5 bases and J by 0 bases, with 19 bases between them. The chain's CDR3 is CASSDESFSDMNTEAFF. In DNA form, the CDR3 reads TGTGCCAGCAGTGACGAGAGCTTTTCGGATATGAACACTGAAGCTTTCTTT.

The rearrangement uses TRBV6-1 and TRBJ2-3; TRBD2 matches 12 bases. The CDR3 has 14 residues. V trimming: 9 bases; J trimming: 2 bases; junction bases outside the gene matches: 3. Per germline, CDR1 MNHNS and CDR2 SASEGT. CDR3 coding DNA: TGTGCCAGTGCTAGCGGGAGGGCCACAGATACGCAGTATTTT. The encoded protein is CASASGRATDTQYF.

This sequence joins TRBV28 and TRBJ2-1; a possible D gene is TRBD2 (6 bases). The CDR3 is 16 amino acids. V lost 6 bases and J lost 0, with 15 bases in between. CDR1 and CDR2 from the germline V gene are MDHEN and SYDVKM. The CDR3 DNA sequence: TGTGCCAGCAGCGGGGGACGAGACGTCTCCTACAATGAGCAGTTCTTC. It specifies CASSGGRDVSYNEQFF.

CDR3 protein: CASMSGANVLTF. The CDR3, as DNA: TGTGCCAGCATGTCTGGGGCCAACGTCCTGACTTTC. The chain is built from TRBV9 and TRBJ2-6; D call uncertain. The CDR3 consists of 12 residues. The germline V gene has CDR1 SGDLS and CDR2 YYNGEE. The ends were cut back, 6 bases at V and 1 base at J, with 2 bases in the middle. Together with reference TRBV9 and TRBJ2-6, the CDR3 gives the full variable domain: DSGVTQTPKHLITATGQRVTLRCSPRSGDLSVYWYQQSLDQGLQFLIQYYNGEERAKGNILERFSAQQFPDLHSELNLSSLELGDSALYFCASMSGANVLTFGAGSRLTVL.

The chain recombines TRBV28 with TRBJ1-4; 7 bases map to TRBD1. The CDR3 is 13 amino acids. Germline values: CDR1 MDHEN, CDR2 SYDVKM. J gave up 5 bases and V 9 bases, and 6 bases lay outside the gene matches. The CDR3 here is CASRTGLNEKLFF. For the CDR3, the DNA is TGTGCCAGTCGGACAGGCCTGAATGAAAAACTGTTTTTT.

This rearrangement joins TRBV5-6 to TRBJ1-2; D gene ambiguous. Trimming pared 1 base from V and 6 bases from J, leaving 10 bases between. The CDR3 runs to 13 residues. CDR1 and CDR2 (germline): SGHDT, YYEEEE. The CDR3 spells CASSLFSSDGYTF. As DNA, the CDR3 is TGTGCCAGCAGCTTGTTCAGTTCCGATGGCTACACCTTC.

The chain employs TRBV5-6 and TRBJ2-7; D perhaps matches TRBD1 (6 bases). This CDR3 is 13 amino acids long. Trimming stripped 4 bases from V and 2 bases from J, with 10 bases between. Germline V gene sequence: CDR1 SGHDT, CDR2 YYEEEE. The CDR3 region is CASSRDTTYEQYF. CDR3 DNA: TGTGCCAGCAGCCGGGACACAACCTACGAGCAGTACTTC.

As concerns this clone: Distinct nucleotide sequences in the sample also encode this CDR3. The chain is built from TRBV30 and TRBJ1-1; a weak D match, TRBD1 (5 bases). This CDR3 region has 12 residues. Germline V gives CDR1 GTSNPN, CDR2 SVGIG (reference sequence). Trimming took off 1 base at V and 6 bases at J, with 9 bases between the two ends. CDR3 sequence reads: CAWSGGGAEAFF. CDR3 nucleotide sequence: TGTGCCTGGAGTGGGGGCGGCGCTGAAGCTTTCTTT.

Regarding this clone: The identical CDR3 is also encoded by other nucleotide sequences in the sample. The chain carries TRBV5-1 and TRBJ1-4; no clear D. The length of the CDR3 is 15 residues. V gave up 0 bases and J gave up 1 base, with 7 bases separating them. The germline V gene encodes CDR1 SGHRS and CDR2 YFSETQ. CDR3 DNA: TGCGCCAGCAGCTTGGTGGTCGGAACTAATGAAAAACTGTTTTTT. As protein: CASSLVVGTNEKLFF.

The chain uses TRBV27 and TRBJ2-1, with no clear D. The CDR3 extends over 17 amino acids. V was shortened by 2 bases and J by 8 bases, with 22 bases between the two germline ends. Germline V gene sequence: CDR1 MNHEY, CDR2 SMNVEV (reference sequence). The CDR3 DNA reads as TGTGCCAGCAGTTTACTACCCCTCCGAGAATTGGGCTATGAGCAGTTCTTC. It specifies CASSLLPLRELGYEQFF.